The 2 T cell receptor beta chains in this list originate from one sample, sequenced in a study of T-cell memory formation after mild COVID-19 (dated by TCRdb to about 2021). Libraries were made using 5' RACE. TCRdb lists the instrument as Illumina NovaSeq 6000. The public reads were reprocessed in TCRdb via fastp at Q25 and MiXCR, keeping in-frame beta chains. Rows matching on CDR3 protein sequence are summarized as one entry with the most common DNA and genes. The sample yields approximately 260,000 distinct CDR3 sequences; over 15% were counted once. Of the sample, roughly 23% falls within the top ten clones. Sequencing was performed on PBMCs or a T cell subset sorted from them (not recorded which). All receptors derive from a young man who had mild COVID-19 (a few samples of this study predate the infection). The sample titles of this study are shuffled in the database, so cell type and time point are left out; the donor was told from shared clones.

This clonotype was recorded a few times. The chain joins TRBV7-3 to TRBJ2-3; D is uncertain. The CDR3 has 14 amino acids. Germline V gene data show CDR1 as SGHTA and CDR2 as FQGTGA. V lost 2 bases to trimming and J lost 1 base, with 7 bases between them. CDR3 loop: CASSLYPGTDTQYF. The CDR3 DNA follows: TGTGCCAGCAGCTTATATCCAGGCACAGATACGCAGTATTTT.

In this sample, this clonotype turned up a few times. The J gene is TRBJ2-1, the V gene TRBV12-3 or TRBV12-4; D may match TRBD1 or TRBD2 (5 bases each). Deletions cut 2 bases from V and 7 bases from J, with 12 bases between. The CDR3 has 14 residues. The CDR3 DNA reads TGTGCCAGCAGTTTAAATCAAGGGGAGAATGAGCAGTTCTTC. Protein product: CASSLNQGENEQFF.